This T cell receptor (beta chain) comes out of a study of immune evolution from preneoplasia to lung adenocarcinoma. Generated by immunoSEQ multiplex PCR, the TCRdb table keeps only in-frame clones and is missing some. This sample has about 3,600 clones, with just under 75% found just once. Between 2014 and 2017, patients underwent resection in Japan or China. Germline CDR1 reads ENHRY; CDR2 reads SYGVKD. V gave up 6 bases and J gave up 0 bases, with 6 bases separating them. The CDR3 contains 14 residues. The genes are TRBV10-3 and TRBJ1-6; a weak D match, TRBD1 (6 bases). This clonotype was sampled from a person between 55 and 80 years old with lung adenocarcinoma. What was sequenced was FFPE minimally invasive lung adenocarcinoma tissue. The CDR3 sequence: CAIRDSSYNSPLHF. For the CDR3, the DNA is TGTGCCATCAGGGACAGCTCCTATAATTCACCCCTCCACTTT.